This T cell receptor (beta chain) was identified during a study of cytomegalovirus exposure and HLA in healthy donors. Points from the study as a whole: Later genetic work tied a missense DCLRE1C variant to beta-chain V and J trimming. Previously analyzed data showed that most TCR beta V segments were productive at a frequency of about 87% or about 30%.

A remark on this clone: Its target is not known.

The germline V gene encodes CDR1 MNHEY and CDR2 SMNVEV (reference sequence). V gave up 8 bases and J gave up 4 bases, with 14 bases separating them. CDR3 length: 13 residues. Unrecorded immune exposure was likely among donors, who were nominally healthy when sampled. Use of 60 Vbeta and 13 Jbeta primers characterized the PCR. The protocol was immunoSEQ multiplex PCR, while the TCRdb copy is restricted to in-frame clones and leaves out a portion. The sample holds some 150,000 clones, 83% seen once. The clonotype comes from a man aged 40-49 years in good health and CMV-seronegative. This rearrangement joins TRBV27 to TRBJ1-1; no clear D. Sequencing used PBMCs. The CDR3 reads CASAPRVVTEAFF. DNA for the CDR3: TGTGCCAGCGCCCCCCGAGTAGTCACTGAAGCTTTCTTT.